These 25 T cell receptor beta chains were all obtained from the same sample, sequenced in a study of T cells in localized non-small cell lung cancer. Profiling relied on immunoSEQ multiplex PCR, and the TCRdb table lists in-frame clones only, not all of them. The repertoire holds tens of thousands of clones, with around 86% as singletons. Sequenced material: peripheral blood, taken before any cancer treatment. Source of these receptors: a female donor older than 55 with stage II squamous cell lung carcinoma.

This CDR3 is CASSISSNEKLFF. CDR3 in DNA: TGTGCCAGTAGTATAAGTAGTAATGAAAAACTGTTTTTT. The chain recombines TRBV19 with TRBJ1-4, with D unresolved. Deletions cut 2 bases from V and 4 bases from J, with 5 bases between. Germline V lookup: CDR1 LNHDA, CDR2 SQIVND (reference sequence). This CDR3 has 13 amino acids.

The chain links TRBV7-9 to TRBJ2-6; D assignment may be TRBD1 or TRBD2 (6 bases each). CDR1 is SEHNR and CDR2 is FQNEAQ in the germline V gene (reference sequence). V dropped 7 bases and J dropped 2 bases, with 15 bases sitting between them. The CDR3 is 16 amino acids. The CDR3 loop reads CASTFHGGTGANVLTF. DNA of the CDR3: TGTGCCAGCACCTTTCACGGGGGCACTGGGGCCAACGTCCTGACTTTC.

V usage is TRBV11-2 and J usage is TRBJ2-3; 9 nucleotides match TRBD1. V lost 5 bases and J lost 1; bases outside the gene matches: 7. The V gene's germline CDR1 is SGHAT and CDR2 FQNNGV. The CDR3 covers 16 residues. CDR3 bases: TGTGCCAGCAGCCAGCTCCGGACAGGGGGCACAGATACGCAGTATTTT. Translated, it gives CASSQLRTGGTDTQYF.

J is TRBJ2-2 and V is TRBV20-1; D ambiguous. This CDR3 is 11 amino acids long. The V gene's germline CDR1 is DFQATT and CDR2 SNEGSKA (reference sequence). Trimming took off 1 base at V and 7 bases at J, with 4 bases between the two ends. The CDR3 DNA follows: TGCAGTGCTAGAGCCGGCGGGGAGCTGTTTTTT. This encodes CSARAGGELFF.

This rearrangement joins TRBV5-1 to TRBJ1-1; D is uncertain. Germline V gene data show CDR1 as SGHRS and CDR2 as YFSETQ. The CDR3 runs to 15 residues. Trimming shortened V by 3 bases and J by 0 bases, and 12 bases separated the two germline ends. The CDR3 DNA reads TGCGCCAGCAGCTCCTCAACACTGATGAACACTGAAGCTTTCTTT. Translation: CASSSSTLMNTEAFF.

The chain is built from TRBV9 and TRBJ2-2; D ambiguous. The length of the CDR3 is 13 residues. V was pared by 4 bases and J by 4 bases, with 8 bases between. CDR1 is SGDLS and CDR2 is YYNGEE in the germline V gene. CDR3 region: CASSFGPTGELFF. The DNA of the CDR3 is TGTGCCAGCAGCTTCGGACCCACCGGGGAGCTGTTTTTT.

The chain uses TRBV6-1 and TRBJ2-5; D remains unclear. The V gene's germline CDR1 is MNHNS and CDR2 SASEGT. The CDR3 is 14 amino acids. V lost 2 bases to trimming and J lost 5 bases, with 12 bases between them. CDR3 coding DNA: TGTGCCAGCAGTGAACGGGCAGGTTTGGAGACCCAGTACTTC. Protein product: CASSERAGLETQYF.

The table lists this clone with a count of one. The rearrangement joins TRBV7-2 to TRBJ2-3; weak D call: TRBD1 (5 bases). CDR1 and CDR2 (germline): SGHTA, FQGNSA. V was shortened by 2 bases and J by 0 bases, with 6 bases between the two germline ends. This CDR3 has 14 amino acids. CDR3 region: CASSLQGSTDTQYF. For the CDR3, the DNA is TGTGCCAGCAGCTTACAGGGAAGCACAGATACGCAGTATTTT. Full variable domain (remainder filled in from reference TRBV7-2 and TRBJ2-3): GAGVSQSPSNKVTEKGKDVELRCDPISGHTALYWYRQSLGQGLEFLIYFQGNSAPDKSGLPSDRFSAERTGGSVSTLTIQRTQQEDSAVYLCASSLQGSTDTQYFGPGTRLTVL.

This clone was seen only once. The chain is built from TRBV5-6 and TRBJ2-1; 7 bases match TRBD2. CDR3 length equals 15 residues. In germline, CDR1 is SGHDT, CDR2 YYEEEE. The trim removed 2 bases at V and 5 bases at J, leaving 7 bases unmatched. DNA for the CDR3: TGTGCCAGCAGCTTTCGGGGGGTAGGGAACAATGAGCAGTTCTTC. Its translation: CASSFRGVGNNEQFF.

This sequence joins TRBV19 and TRBJ2-1, with TRBD2 matching 8 bases. Unmatched junction bases numbered 3, after V lost 1 base and J lost 7 bases. Per the germline V gene, CDR1 is LNHDA and CDR2 is SQIVND (reference sequence). This CDR3 has 14 amino acids. This chain's CDR3 is CASSIAGGRNEQFF. DNA for the CDR3: TGTGCCAGTAGTATAGCGGGGGGGCGAAATGAGCAGTTCTTC.

This rearrangement joins TRBV5-6 to TRBJ2-1; 9 bases are shared with TRBD2. The germline V gene has CDR1 SGHDT and CDR2 YYEEEE. This CDR3 is 15 amino acids long. The V segment lost 2 bases and the J segment 3 bases; nucleotides outside the gene matches: 3. CDR3 loop: CASSLAGGRYNEQFF. The CDR3 nucleotides are TGTGCCAGCAGCTTAGCGGGGGGCCGCTACAATGAGCAGTTCTTC.

This clone appeared once. This rearrangement joins TRBV5-6 to TRBJ1-5; TRBD1 might be the D (6 bases). The V gene lost 1 base and the J gene lost 0 bases, with 17 bases spanning the gap. CDR1 SGHDT and CDR2 YYEEEE come from the germline V gene. This CDR3 has 18 amino acids. The CDR3 DNA is TGTGCCAGCAGCTTGTCCTTCAGGGGAACCGATAGCAATCAGCCCCAGCATTTT. Protein: CASSLSFRGTDSNQPQHF.

V and J are TRBV19 and TRBJ2-3; D gene uncertain. The germline V gene encodes CDR1 LNHDA and CDR2 SQIVND (reference sequence). The CDR3 has 14 amino acids. V lost 4 bases and J 2 bases, leaving 10 bases between the germline ends. The CDR3 region is CASSNSVNTDTQYF. The CDR3 DNA follows: TGTGCCAGTAGTAATTCAGTAAACACAGATACGCAGTATTTT.

V is TRBV9 and J is TRBJ1-3; D not certain. The V end lost 4 bases, the J end lost 4 bases, and 18 bases lay between the germline ends. Germline CDR1 and CDR2: SGDLS and YYNGEE. The CDR3 loop spans 16 amino acids. The CDR3 is CASSPTSGISGNTIYF. In nucleotides, the CDR3 is TGTGCCAGCAGCCCCACCTCGGGAATTTCCGGAAACACCATATATTTT. The full variable domain, rest sourced from reference TRBV9 and TRBJ1-3, is DSGVTQTPKHLITATGQRVTLRCSPRSGDLSVYWYQQSLDQGLQFLIQYYNGEERAKGNILERFSAQQFPDLHSELNLSSLELGDSALYFCASSPTSGISGNTIYFGEGSWLTVV.

The chain has TRBV18 and TRBJ1-1; 8 bases fit TRBD1. The junction had 6 bases not matched to a gene; V was cut back by 3 bases and J by 3 bases. The CDR3 totals 15 residues. Germline CDR1 and CDR2: KGHSH and LQKENI. CDR3 in DNA: TGTGCCAGCTCACCGCAAACAGGGGGTTACACTGAAGCTTTCTTT. Translation gives CASSPQTGGYTEAFF.

The chain joins TRBV6-4 to TRBJ2-3; TRBD2 matches at 9 bases. Germline CDR1 is MRHNA and CDR2 is SNTAGT. The CDR3 sequence is 16 residues long. The J segment lost 2 bases and the V segment lost 1 base, leaving 4 bases of the junction unmatched. This CDR3 is CASSDLASGDTDTQYF. DNA for the CDR3: TGTGCCAGCAGTGACTTGGCTAGCGGGGACACAGATACGCAGTATTTT.

This chain links TRBV10-1 with TRBJ1-1, with D uncertain. CDR3 size: 15 residues. V was trimmed by 0 bases and J by 6 bases, leaving 14 bases between them. Looked up from germline, CDR1 is WNHNN and CDR2 is SYGVQD (reference sequence). The DNA of the CDR3 is TGCGCCAGCAGTGAGTCGATCAGGTTAAGGTCTGAAGCTTTCTTT. This sequence encodes CASSESIRLRSEAFF.

This clone was seen a single time. The chain has TRBV29-1 and TRBJ1-1; possible D gene TRBD1, 6 bases. Germline lookup yields CDR1 SQVTM and CDR2 ANQGSEA. V was cut by 7 bases and J by 1 base, with 16 bases left in between. The CDR3 sequence is 14 residues long. Here the CDR3 DNA reads TGCAGCGCAGGACGGGGGGCTACGAACACTGAAGCTTTCTTT. Translation: CSAGRGATNTEAFF. The full variable domain, rest sourced from reference TRBV29-1 and TRBJ1-1, is SAVISQKPSRDICQRGTSLTIQCQVDSQVTMMFWYRQQPGQSLTLIATANQGSEATYESGFVIDKFPISRPNLTFSTLTVSNMSPEDSSIYLCSAGRGATNTEAFFGQGTRLTVV.

The chain couples TRBV20-1 to TRBJ2-5; D is perhaps TRBD2 (5 bases). Germline assignment: CDR1 DFQATT and CDR2 SNEGSKA (reference sequence). CDR3 length: 11 residues. V lost 1 base and J lost 5, with 5 bases in between. This CDR3 reads CSARGGETQYF. DNA for the CDR3: TGCAGTGCTAGAGGAGGGGAGACCCAGTACTTC.

This chain joins TRBV19 and TRBJ1-2; D gene ambiguous. Germline values: CDR1 LNHDA, CDR2 SQIVND (reference sequence). Trimming removed 8 bases at V and 3 bases at J, with 13 bases between. The CDR3 totals 13 residues. The CDR3 loop is CASVPAPHYGYTF. Here the CDR3 DNA reads TGTGCCAGTGTGCCGGCCCCGCACTATGGCTACACCTTC.

This clone showed up just a few times. The J gene is TRBJ1-4, the V gene TRBV27; 7 bases fit TRBD1. With V trimmed by 6 bases and J by 8 bases, 12 bases remained unmatched. Germline loops: CDR1 MNHEY, CDR2 SMNVEV (reference sequence). The CDR3 is made up of 15 amino acids. CDR3 loop: CASRKNTGEGEKLFF. The CDR3 DNA reads TGTGCCAGCAGGAAGAATACAGGGGAAGGGGAAAAACTGTTTTTT.

The chain carries TRBV6-4 and TRBJ2-2; D might be TRBD2 (6 bases). Deletions cut 0 bases from V and 0 bases from J, with 8 bases between. Germline lookup yields CDR1 MRHNA and CDR2 SNTAGT. This CDR3 is built from 16 residues. CDR3 sequence reads: CASSDSSGSNTGELFF. The DNA of the CDR3 is TGTGCCAGCAGTGACTCCAGCGGGTCGAACACCGGGGAGCTGTTTTTT.

The chain has TRBV7-2 and TRBJ1-2; 7 nucleotides agree with TRBD1. Germline-derived CDR1 and CDR2 are SGHTA and FQGNSA. V trimming: 0 bases; J trimming: 4 bases; junction bases outside the gene matches: 8. The CDR3 sequence is 16 residues long. CDR3 sequence reads: CASSLAGGVRGYGYTF. The CDR3 nucleotides read TGTGCCAGCAGCTTAGCAGGGGGCGTAAGAGGCTATGGCTACACCTTC.

V is TRBV27 and J is TRBJ1-1; D is unclear. V lost 4 bases and J 1 base, leaving 19 bases between the germline ends. The germline gives CDR1 MNHEY, CDR2 SMNVEV (reference sequence). The CDR3 runs to 17 residues. CDR3 sequence: CASSSGAGKSRNTEAFF. The CDR3 DNA sequence: TGTGCCAGCAGTTCCGGAGCGGGCAAAAGTAGGAACACTGAAGCTTTCTTT.

The rearrangement links TRBV7-3 to TRBJ2-5, with 10 bases aligning to TRBD1. Judging by the DNA end, TRBJ2-7 fits better; the J call may be wrong. CDR3 length: 14 amino acids. Per the germline V gene, CDR1 is SGHTA and CDR2 is FQGTGA. Here the CDR3 reads CASSQPGQGYEQYF. The DNA for the CDR3 is TGTGCCAGCAGCCAACCGGGACAGGGGTACGAGCAGTACTTC.